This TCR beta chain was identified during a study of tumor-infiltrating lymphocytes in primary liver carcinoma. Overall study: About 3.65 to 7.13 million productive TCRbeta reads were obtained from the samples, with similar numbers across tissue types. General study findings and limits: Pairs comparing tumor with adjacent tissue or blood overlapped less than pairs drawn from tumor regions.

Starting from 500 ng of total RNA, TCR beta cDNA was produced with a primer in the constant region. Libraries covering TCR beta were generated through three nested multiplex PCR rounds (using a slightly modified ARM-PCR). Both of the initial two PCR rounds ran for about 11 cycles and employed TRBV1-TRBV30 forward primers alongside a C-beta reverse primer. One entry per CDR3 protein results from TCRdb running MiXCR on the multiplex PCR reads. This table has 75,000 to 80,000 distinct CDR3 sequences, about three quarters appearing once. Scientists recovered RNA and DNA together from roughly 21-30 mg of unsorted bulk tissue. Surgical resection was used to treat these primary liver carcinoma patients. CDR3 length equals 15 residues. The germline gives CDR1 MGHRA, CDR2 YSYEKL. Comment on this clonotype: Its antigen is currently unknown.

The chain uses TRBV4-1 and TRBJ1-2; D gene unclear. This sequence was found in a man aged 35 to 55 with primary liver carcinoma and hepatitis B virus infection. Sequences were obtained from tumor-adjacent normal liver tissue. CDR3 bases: TGCGCAGGCAGCCAAGATGGCAGGCTTTCATATGGCTACACCTTC. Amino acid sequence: CAGSQDGRLSYGYTF.